The rows below give T cell receptor beta chains drawn from one sample of a study of blood T cell repertoires in COVID-19. The table came from immunoSEQ multiplex PCR; TCRdb's copy has only in-frame clones and leaves some out. The table shows about 140,000 clones, with roughly 91% occurring only once. Source material: peripheral blood. The receptors originated from a man in his 60s with active or convalescent COVID-19. Each CDR3 is given with its conserved first and last residue. The D gene is left open where the match is weak.

V	D	J	CDR3
TRBV28	NA	TRBJ1-1	CPQGGGDTEAFF
TRBV15	TRBD1	TRBJ2-7	CATSRSGTGVHEQYF
TRBV2	TRBD2	TRBJ2-2	CASTASGSSGELFF
TRBV19	TRBD1	TRBJ2-7	CASSVGQGAYEQYF
TRBV6-6	NA	TRBJ2-7	CASSTSSYEQYF
TRBV14	NA	TRBJ1-1	CASSQAGTALRVAFF
TRBV3-1/TRBV3-2	NA	TRBJ2-3	CASSQAGTDTQYF
TRBV21-1	NA	TRBJ1-2	CASSTRQGKGYGYTF
TRBV18	NA	TRBJ1-2	CASSEGTNYGYTF
TRBV19	TRBD2	TRBJ2-1	CASSVQTGTSLRNEQFF
TRBV27	TRBD1	TRBJ2-7	CASSLGDSTYEQYF
TRBV7-9	TRBD1	TRBJ1-2	CASIITGTGQTSYGYTF
TRBV28	NA	TRBJ1-1	CASSPPGSTEAFF
TRBV6-4	TRBD1	TRBJ1-4	CASSYEPGQKLFF
TRBV7-2	TRBD1	TRBJ1-6	CASSWDRDSPLHF
TRBV30	TRBD1	TRBJ1-4	CAWIAKAGTAYEKLFF
TRBV4-3	NA	TRBJ1-5	CASSQDYPGRGQPQHF
TRBV7-9	NA	TRBJ2-5	CASSTPSEETQYF
TRBV5-1	NA	TRBJ1-5	CASSLVSGNQPQHF
TRBV20-1	NA	TRBJ2-7	CSASLQRGQYF
TRBV24-1	NA	TRBJ1-2	CATSDLKGEGYTF
TRBV5-6	TRBD2	TRBJ2-3	CASSLILAGENPSTDTQYF
TRBV6-2/TRBV6-3	NA	TRBJ2-3	CASSYAGPDTQYF
TRBV7-3	TRBD2	TRBJ2-7	CASSLAGGPYEQYF
TRBV7-9	NA	TRBJ1-4	CASSWTFNEKLFF
TRBV4-1	NA	TRBJ2-3	CASSQESVAADTQYF
TRBV10-3	NA	TRBJ1-5	CAISEVEDSNQPQHF
TRBV19	NA	TRBJ2-1	CASSNSGRVSEQFF
TRBV24-1	NA	TRBJ1-5	CATSGQGNQPQHF
TRBV9	NA	TRBJ1-3	CASSVSLAGDGNTIYF
TRBV6-2/TRBV6-3	TRBD2	TRBJ2-3	CASSYGTSELTDTQYF
TRBV28	TRBD1	TRBJ1-1	CASTRQGWQAFF
TRBV18	NA	TRBJ1-2	CASSPGQDGGYTF
TRBV28	TRBD1	TRBJ2-3	CASSSGQGTDTQYF
TRBV12-3/TRBV12-4	TRBD1	TRBJ1-3	CASSRDRAVIDF
TRBV7-2	NA	TRBJ2-2	CASSFGRARGGELFF